The clone carrying this T cell receptor beta chain was seen at least ten times. Its antigen is as yet unknown. The read terminates 3 residues before the CDR3 end, so the remaining end is supplied by the germline J gene. V shed 4 bases and J shed 5 bases, with 18 bases lying between them. This CDR3 has 15 amino acids. Germline V gene sequence: CDR1 LNHDA, CDR2 SQIVND (reference sequence). The data were produced by immunoSEQ multiplex PCR, yet TCRdb's version contains in-frame clones alone and is incomplete. This sample has roughly 43,000 clones, each found more than once. These data are taken from a study of T cell clonality in common variable immunodeficiency. Whole-study findings and limits: Fewer TCRbeta clones were shared among CVID subjects than controls.

The clonotype was recovered from a person aged 18-69 years in good health. V usage is TRBV19 and J usage is TRBJ2-7; tentatively, D is TRBD1 (6 bases). The sample consisted of peripheral blood mononuclear cells. The sequenced part of the CDR3 DNA is TGTGCCAGTAGTAGCCGAGCAACAGGGTCCCACGAG. Protein sequence: CASSSRATGSHE. Given in full, the CDR3 is CASSSRATGSHEQYF.